This T cell receptor (beta chain) was recorded in a study of T-cell memory formation after mild COVID-19. Study-level findings and limits: Pre-infection memory held some responding clones, suggesting pre-existing cross-reactive T cells responded. Among clones contracting day 15 to 85, CD4/CD8 was balanced, whereas later expanders leaned CD4+. Second-wave clones with a day 37 peak had unconfirmed SARS-CoV-2 specificity.

This clonotype was recorded many times. Its antigen is still unknown. J was trimmed by 2 bases and V by 9 bases; bases with no gene match: 10. The CDR3 consists of 15 residues. CDR1 is WSHSY, CDR2 SAAADI, per germline. The TCR alpha and TCR beta cDNA libraries, bearing sample barcodes and UMIs, were generated by 5'RACE using constant-segment primers. TCRdb reanalysed the 5' RACE reads using MiXCR and keeps one entry per CDR3 protein. The sample includes tens of thousands of distinct CDR3 sequences, 6% to 8.5% of them seen just once. The genes are TRBV10-2 and TRBJ2-7; 10 bases align to TRBD1. Sequencing used PBMCs or a T cell subset sorted from them (not recorded which). This sequence was found in an adult who had mild COVID-19 (a few samples of this study predate the infection). Cell type and time point are not known. The DNA of the CDR3 is TGCGCCAGTACTAGAGCCGGGACAGGGGCCTACGAGCAGTACTTC. It codes for CASTRAGTGAYEQYF.